The entry below gives a single T cell receptor beta chain sequence along with its context. Other DNA sequences in this sample translate to the same CDR3. Generated by immunoSEQ multiplex PCR, the TCRdb table keeps only in-frame clones and is missing some. This sample carries some 480,000 clones, around 88% of them seen once, and the ten largest clones take about 13%. The sample is drawn from a study of Ad26.COV2.S vaccination and SARS-CoV-2 variants. Treatment specified: approximately 18 received Ad26.COV2.S at low or high dose, single or two shots; about 5 received placebo; per-sample allocation not given. The samples were gathered on day 63 after the first injection of vaccine or placebo. The TCR comes from a person aged 18-60 years who received the Ad26.COV2.S COVID-19 vaccine or a placebo. The input for sequencing was peripheral blood, taken in a trial of Ad26.COV2.S vaccine versus placebo.

CDR3: CASSPLAASTDTQYF. The CDR3 DNA is TGTGCCAGTAGTCCACTAGCGGCTAGCACAGATACGCAGTATTTT. The genes are TRBV19 and TRBJ2-3; TRBD2 matches at 8 bases. CDR3 length: 15 amino acids. In germline, CDR1 is LNHDA, CDR2 SQIVND (reference sequence). After removal of 5 bases from V and 0 bases from J, the junction contained 4 bases not matched to a gene.